The rows below give T cell receptor beta chains drawn from one sample of a study of CD8 T cells in Susac syndrome. TCRdb called the immunoSEQ multiplex PCR reads again in MiXCR, with one record for every CDR3 protein. This table has about 120,000 distinct CDR3 sequences, 94% appearing once. The specimen was CD4+ T cells from PBMCs. The source is a human donor in good health. The CDR3 runs from the conserved cysteine through the conserved F or W. The D gene is left open where the match is weak. Clone size appears in some rows only: once, few, many, or a class for an expanded clone.

v_gene	j_gene	abundance	d_gene	CDR3nt	CDR3aa
TRBV30	TRBJ1-5	-	-	TGTGCCTGGAGTCACAGCAATTCTTATAGCAATCAGCCCCAGCATTTT	CAWSHSNSYSNQPQHF
TRBV19	TRBJ2-7	-	-	TGTGCCAGTAGTATCAACGTGGGTCCTTACGAGCAGTACTTC	CASSINVGPYEQYF
TRBV20-1	TRBJ1-5	-	-	TGCAGTGCTATACTCAGTGGTCAGCCCCAGCATTTT	CSAILSGQPQHF
TRBV12-3/TRBV12-4	TRBJ2-5	once	-	TGTGCCAGCAGTTTCAACAGGGAGGGGACCCAGTACTTC	CASSFNREGTQYF
TRBV19	TRBJ2-2	-	-	TGTGCCAGTAGACCTCAGACCAACGCGAACACCGGGGAGCTGTTTTTT	CASRPQTNANTGELFF
TRBV20-1	TRBJ2-5	-	TRBD1	TGCAGTGCAACGACCGGGACAGGGATGGAGACCCAGTACTTC	CSATTGTGMETQYF
TRBV9	TRBJ1-3	-	-	TGTGCCAGCAGTCCGGGGGAGGGGAAAAAGGGAAACACCATATATTTT	CASSPGEGKKGNTIYF
TRBV5-8	TRBJ2-5	-	TRBD2	TGTGCCAGCGAGAAGGCAGGGACCTCCTCTTTAGCGGGGACCCAGTACTTC	CASEKAGTSSLAGTQYF
TRBV7-9	TRBJ1-1	few	-	TGTGCCAGCAGCACGACGGTGGTTACTGAAGCTTTCTTT	CASSTTVVTEAFF
TRBV4-3	TRBJ2-6	-	TRBD2	TGCGCCAGCAGCCTCGGGGGGGCCTCTGGGGCCAACGTCCTGACTTTC	CASSLGGASGANVLTF
TRBV19	TRBJ2-2	-	TRBD1	TGTGCCAGTAGTGGACAGGGCACCGGGGAGCTGTTTTTT	CASSGQGTGELFF
TRBV7-2	TRBJ1-4	-	TRBD1	TGTGCCAGCACTTCCGACAGGGCTTACGGGACGAAACTGTTTTTT	CASTSDRAYGTKLFF
TRBV7-2	TRBJ2-3	-	-	TGTGCCAGCAGCTTAGTAGGGCGGAGCACAGATACGCAGTATTTT	CASSLVGRSTDTQYF
TRBV6-5	TRBJ1-1	-	-	TGTGCCAGCAGTTCTCCCGGGACTGAAGCTTTCTTT	CASSSPGTEAFF
TRBV19	TRBJ2-1	-	-	TGTGCCAGTAGAGTGAGCACGCGGTACAATGAGCAGTTCTTC	CASRVSTRYNEQFF
TRBV6-4	TRBJ2-3	-	-	TGTGCCAGCAGTGAGGAGGGCTCATCCGTAGATACGCAGTATTTT	CASSEEGSSVDTQYF
TRBV28	TRBJ2-7	-	TRBD1	TGTGCCAGCAGTAATCCGACAGGGTCCAGCTCCTACGAGCAGTACTTC	CASSNPTGSSSYEQYF
TRBV6-5	TRBJ2-7	-	TRBD1	TGTGCCAGCAGTTACTCGGACAGGAGGACAAAGCAGTACTTC	CASSYSDRRTKQYF
TRBV2	TRBJ1-1	once	-	TGTGCCAGCAGCAAAGACAGAATTGAAGCTTTCTTT	CASSKDRIEAFF
TRBV10-3	TRBJ1-5	-	TRBD1	TGTGCCATCAGACCCGGACAGGGAGAATTTCAGCCCCAGCATTTT	CAIRPGQGEFQPQHF
TRBV6-5	TRBJ2-5	-	-	TGTGCCAGCAACCACGGGCCTTTGAGGGAGACCCAGTACTTC	CASNHGPLRETQYF
TRBV5-4	TRBJ2-1	-	TRBD2	TGTGCCAGCAGCTTACCGCCGAGCGGGGAGGGTGAGCAGTTCTTC	CASSLPPSGEGEQFF
TRBV5-1	TRBJ1-2	-	-	TGCGCCAGCAGCTTGAACCCCAATAGTCCAATCGGGAGCTACACCTTC	CASSLNPNSPIGSYTF
TRBV6-5	TRBJ2-7	-	-	TGTGCCAGCACGCCCTACGAGAGCGACGAGCAGTACTTC	CASTPYESDEQYF
TRBV6-5	TRBJ1-4	-	TRBD1	TGTGCCAGCAGTTACCGACAGGGGGGAGGGGAAAAACTGTTTTTT	CASSYRQGGGEKLFF
TRBV6-1	TRBJ2-3	few	TRBD2	TGTGCCAGCAGGTTAGCGGGAGACACAGATACGCAGTATTTT	CASRLAGDTDTQYF
TRBV7-3	TRBJ1-1	-	-	TGTGCCAGCCGCCAGACCCCCAACACTGAAGCTTTCTTT	CASRQTPNTEAFF
TRBV19	TRBJ1-2	-	-	TGTGCCAGTAGTATACCTACTAACTATGGCTACACCTTC	CASSIPTNYGYTF
TRBV6-5	TRBJ1-3	-	-	TGTGCCAGCGTATCCCCTGGAAACACCATATATTTT	CASVSPGNTIYF
TRBV6-2/TRBV6-3	TRBJ1-1	-	-	TGTGCCAGCATGAAGCAGAACACTGAAGCTTTCTTT	CASMKQNTEAFF
TRBV5-1	TRBJ2-1	once	TRBD2	TGCGCCAGCAGCTCGGGACTAGCGGGAGGACACAATGAGCAGTTCTTC	CASSSGLAGGHNEQFF
TRBV24-1	TRBJ1-5	-	TRBD1	TGTGCCACCAGTGCGGGACAGGGAAAGAATCAGCCCCAGCATTTT	CATSAGQGKNQPQHF
TRBV6-1	TRBJ2-3	once	-	TGTGCCAGCAGTGAACAGGGGACGACAGATACGCAGTATTTT	CASSEQGTTDTQYF
TRBV20-1	TRBJ2-3	-	TRBD2	TGCAGTGCTAGAGATGCTAGCGGGATAGATACGCAGTATTTT	CSARDASGIDTQYF
TRBV19	TRBJ2-2	-	-	TGTGCCAGTAGTATCCCCACCAGCCGCGGGGAGCTGTTTTTT	CASSIPTSRGELFF
TRBV12-3/TRBV12-4	TRBJ2-7	-	-	TGTGCCAGCACCGAGGGACCCCTTGAGCAGTACTTC	CASTEGPLEQYF
TRBV29-1	TRBJ1-5	-	-	TGCAGCGTTGATCCGGGAAGAGATCAGCCCCAGCATTTT	CSVDPGRDQPQHF
TRBV6-2/TRBV6-3	TRBJ2-7	-	-	TGTGCCAGCAGACCAAGTGCCTACGAGCAGTACTTC	CASRPSAYEQYF
TRBV7-9	TRBJ2-1	-	-	TGTGCCAGCAGCTCACCGGGACGGGGATCGCGGTCCTACAATGAGCAGTTCTTC	CASSSPGRGSRSYNEQFF
TRBV30	TRBJ2-3	-	-	TGTGCCTGGAAATCCTACACAGATACGCAGTATTTT	CAWKSYTDTQYF
TRBV6-5	TRBJ2-6	-	-	TGTGCCAGCACCTACGAGGGACCTGGGGCCAACGTCCTGACTTTC	CASTYEGPGANVLTF
TRBV30	TRBJ2-5	-	TRBD2	TGTGCCTGGAGGTCTAGCGGGAGGGAGACCCAGTACTTC	CAWRSSGRETQYF
TRBV18	TRBJ2-5	few	TRBD2	TGTGCCAGCTCATTACGGCGGGGGAAGGAGACCCAGTACTTC	CASSLRRGKETQYF
TRBV19	TRBJ2-5	-	TRBD1	TGTGCCAGTAGTATCCAGGGGGCGCCGGAGACCCAGTACTTC	CASSIQGAPETQYF
TRBV30	TRBJ2-7	-	TRBD2	TGTGCCTGGAAACTACTAGCGGATTCCTACGAGCAGTACTTC	CAWKLLADSYEQYF
TRBV6-2/TRBV6-3	TRBJ1-1	-	TRBD1	TGTGCCAGCAGTCCGGGGACAGGGGCGAACACTGAAGCTTTCTTT	CASSPGTGANTEAFF
TRBV11-2	TRBJ2-5	-	-	TGTGCCAGCAGCTGGGACCCGGGGGAGACCCAGTACTTC	CASSWDPGETQYF
TRBV10-3	TRBJ2-1	-	TRBD2	TGTGCCATCAGACCCGACAGGCGGGGGGGGAATGAGCAGTTCTTC	CAIRPDRRGGNEQFF
TRBV2	TRBJ1-1	-	TRBD1	TGTGCCAGCAGTGCTGTGACAGGGGGTGTTGCTGAAGCTTTCTTT	CASSAVTGGVAEAFF
TRBV9	TRBJ2-7	once	-	TGTGCCAGCAGCCCCAGACAGGAACACTCCTACGAGCAGTACTTC	CASSPRQEHSYEQYF